These 14 T cell receptor beta chains originate from one sample sequenced in a study of identical twins (dated by TCRdb to 2016 to 2018). Receptors were amplified or captured by 5' RACE. TCRdb names Illumina HiSeq 2000 as the instrument used. The public sequencing data were trimmed at Q25 with fastp and processed into clonotypes with MiXCR by TCRdb, which kept only in-frame beta chains. Every entry covers one CDR3 protein and lists the most common genes and DNA from its rows. The sample yields approximately 260,000 distinct CDR3 sequences; about 8.5% were counted once. The ten largest clonotypes hold 3% of the sample. The data were also submitted as part of a second study, on yellow fever vaccine responses in identical twins.

Input material: CD8+ T cells sorted from blood. These receptors were taken from a young woman in good health.

This clonotype was seen only a few times. The chain is built from TRBV29-1 and TRBJ1-2; D is unresolved. V was cut by 0 bases and J by 6 bases, with 5 bases left in between. This CDR3 comprises 11 residues. The V gene's germline CDR1 is SQVTM and CDR2 ANQGSEA. CDR3 amino acids: CSVEDRNGYTF. Here the CDR3 DNA reads TGCAGCGTTGAAGATCGGAATGGCTACACCTTC.

The V gene is TRBV12-3 or TRBV12-4, the J gene TRBJ2-7; maybe TRBD1 (5 bases). This CDR3 has 14 amino acids. V lost 3 bases to trimming and J lost 3 bases, with 12 bases between them. DNA for the CDR3: TGTGCCAGCAGTTTTTCAGGGTCTATCTACGAGCAGTACTTC. As protein: CASSFSGSIYEQYF.

The table lists this clonotype with many counts. The rearrangement joins TRBV7-9 to TRBJ2-5; D unclear. The V gene lost 5 bases and the J gene lost 3 bases, with 16 bases spanning the gap. CDR1 is SEHNR, CDR2 FQNEAQ, per germline (reference sequence). CDR3 length: 15 amino acids. The CDR3 spells CASSVRDDPEETQYF. The CDR3 coding sequence is TGTGCCAGCAGCGTAAGGGATGACCCGGAAGAGACCCAGTACTTC.

The V and J genes are TRBV6-2 or TRBV6-3 and TRBJ2-1; no firm D call. The CDR3 extends over 15 amino acids. V lost 2 bases to trimming and J lost 0 bases, with 8 bases between them. Germline values: CDR1 MNHEY, CDR2 SVGEGT. CDR3: CASSYGVGSYNEQFF. CDR3 sequence (DNA): TGTGCCAGCAGTTACGGGGTGGGCTCCTACAATGAGCAGTTCTTC.

This clonotype occurred a few times. Since the CDR3 does not end with the conserved phenylalanine or tryptophan, this likely comes from a read error. The chain combines TRBV12-3 or TRBV12-4 with TRBJ2-1, with 11 positions matching TRBD2. The J segment lost 3 bases and the V segment lost 6 bases, leaving 4 bases of the junction unmatched. The CDR3 covers 15 residues. CDR3 DNA sequence: TGTGCCAGCAGCCCACTAGCGGGAGACTACAATGAGCAGTTCTTA. Its translation is CASSPLAGDYNEQFL.

V and J are TRBV29-1 and TRBJ2-1; possible D gene TRBD2, 5 bases. Germline-derived CDR1 and CDR2 are SQVTM and ANQGSEA. The CDR3 is made up of 16 amino acids. V lost 0 bases, J lost 8 bases, and 20 bases lay in between. CDR3 DNA sequence: TGCAGCGTTGAAGATGAAAAGGGTAGGGCGAGGGATGAGCAGTTCTTC. This gives the protein CSVEDEKGRARDEQFF.

The sample holds many counts of this clonotype. V gene TRBV5-1 combines with J gene TRBJ1-1, with no clear D. Trimming stripped 2 bases from V and 8 bases from J, with 10 bases between. The CDR3 totals 12 residues. Germline assignment: CDR1 SGHRS and CDR2 YFSETQ. The CDR3, as DNA: TGCGCCAGCAGCTTCGGAACAGCAGAAGCTTTCTTT. Translating it yields CASSFGTAEAFF.

A few counts support this clonotype. The chain has TRBV12-3 or TRBV12-4 and TRBJ2-7; perhaps TRBD2 as D (7 bases). Trimming pared 5 bases from V and 3 bases from J, leaving 26 bases between. The length of the CDR3 is 18 residues. The CDR3 sequence: CASSVRTGGGGDGYEQYF. The CDR3 coding sequence is TGTGCCAGCAGTGTACGGACGGGAGGAGGGGGGGATGGCTACGAGCAGTACTTC.

This clonotype turned up a few times. J is TRBJ2-3 and V is TRBV20-1; D is uncertain. Germline loops: CDR1 DFQATT, CDR2 SNEGSKA (reference sequence). The CDR3 spans 13 residues. The V gene lost 0 bases and the J gene lost 3 bases, with 7 bases spanning the gap. CDR3 region: CSARDIWTDTQYF. The CDR3 nucleotides are TGCAGTGCTAGAGATATTTGGACAGATACGCAGTATTTT.

The chain uses TRBV11-2 and TRBJ1-5; D not certain. The ends were cut back, 1 base at V and 6 bases at J, with 7 bases in the middle. This CDR3 is built from 13 residues. Germline values: CDR1 SGHAT, CDR2 FQNNGV. The CDR3 is CASSLGPAQPQHF. The CDR3 DNA reads as TGTGCCAGCAGCTTAGGACCGGCTCAGCCCCAGCATTTT. Based on the CDR3 plus reference TRBV11-2 and TRBJ1-5, the full variable domain is EAGVAQSPRYKIIEKRQSVAFWCNPISGHATLYWYQQILGQGPKLLIQFQNNGVVDDSQLPKDRFSAERLKGVDSTLKIQPAKLEDSAVYLCASSLGPAQPQHFGDGTRLSIL.

The chain links TRBV4-3 to TRBJ2-1; maybe TRBD2 (6 bases). This CDR3 has 16 amino acids. V was pared by 3 bases and J by 0 bases, with 12 bases between. CDR1 is LGHNA, CDR2 YSLEER, per germline. The CDR3 DNA reads as TGCGCCAGCAGCCAGATCGGGCGGGACTCCTACAATGAGCAGTTCTTC. It translates to CASSQIGRDSYNEQFF.

The V call is TRBV4-3, the J call TRBJ2-7; 9 positions agree with TRBD1. The germline gives CDR1 LGHNA, CDR2 YSLEER. V lost 0 bases to trimming and J lost 3 bases; unmatched junction nucleotides: 3. This CDR3 contains 15 residues. CDR3 amino acids: CASSQDDRGDYEQYF. The CDR3, as DNA: TGCGCCAGCAGCCAAGATGACAGGGGGGACTACGAGCAGTACTTC.

The table lists this clonotype with a few counts. The rearrangement joins TRBV5-1 to TRBJ1-1, with TRBD1 as a possible D gene (5 bases). Germline CDR1 is SGHRS and CDR2 is YFSETQ. V gave up 1 base and J gave up 1 base, with 14 bases separating them. The CDR3 covers 16 residues. CDR3: CASSLPTGTGNTEAFF. The CDR3 coding sequence is TGCGCCAGCAGCTTGCCAACCGGGACGGGGAACACTGAAGCTTTCTTT.

The table lists this clonotype with many counts. The gene calls are TRBV15 and TRBJ2-7, with TRBD2 as a possible D gene (5 bases). Trimming shortened V by 0 bases and J by 2 bases, and 14 bases separated the two germline ends. This CDR3 is built from 16 residues. Germline CDR1 LNHNV, CDR2 YYDKDF (reference sequence). The CDR3, as DNA: TGTGCCACCAGCAGAGATTCGGGGTACTCTCCCTACGAGCAGTACTTC. This encodes CATSRDSGYSPYEQYF.